Shown below are 24 T cell receptor beta chains from a single sample sequenced in a study of blood T cell repertoires in COVID-19. Only in-frame clones appear in the TCRdb table, and some are missing; sequencing was by immunoSEQ multiplex PCR. The repertoire includes around 320,000 clones, 89% of them detected once, and less than 3.5% sits in the top ten. Input material: PBMCs or T cells enriched from blood (not recorded which). The receptors were sampled from a woman aged 50 to 60 who had been exposed to COVID-19.

The chain uses TRBV27 and TRBJ1-6, with 7 bases identical to TRBD1. The CDR3 contains 16 residues. Looked up from germline, CDR1 is MNHEY and CDR2 is SMNVEV (reference sequence). V lost 5 bases, J lost 6 bases, and 10 bases stayed unmatched. For the CDR3, the DNA is TGTGCCAGCAGTCGGGACAGAGCGCTATTTAATTCACCCCTCCACTTT. Its protein product is CASSRDRALFNSPLHF.

About this clone itself: This sample also contains other DNA sequences that code for the same CDR3. The chain joins TRBV27 to TRBJ2-7; TRBD1 matches 10 bases. Per the germline V gene, CDR1 is MNHEY and CDR2 is SMNVEV (reference sequence). V gave up 3 bases and J gave up 3 bases; unmatched junction bases: 2. The CDR3 contains 14 residues. The CDR3, as DNA: TGTGCCAGCAGTTTGGGACAGGGGTTCTACGAGCAGTACTTC. Amino acid sequence: CASSLGQGFYEQYF.

This chain links TRBV2 with TRBJ1-2; D not resolved. The germline CDR1 and CDR2 sequences are SNHLY and FYNNEI. V lost 4 bases, J lost 4 bases, and 10 bases lay in between. This CDR3 contains 13 residues. The CDR3 loop is CASSASGSYGYTF. CDR3 DNA: TGTGCCAGCAGTGCGAGCGGGAGCTATGGCTACACCTTC.

The V gene is TRBV7-9, the J gene TRBJ2-5; 9 bases align to TRBD1. Germline V lookup: CDR1 SEHNR, CDR2 FQNEAQ (reference sequence). The CDR3 consists of 15 residues. Losses at the gene ends were 5 bases for V and 9 bases for J; bases not matched to a gene: 13. DNA for the CDR3: TGTGCCAGCAGCCCCCCTGACAGGGGGGTTGGGGCCCAGTACTTC. Its protein product is CASSPPDRGVGAQYF.

The rearrangement joins TRBV5-1 to TRBJ2-2, with 9 bases that match TRBD1. Looked up from germline, CDR1 is SGHRS and CDR2 is YFSETQ. The CDR3 has 15 amino acids. V shed 4 bases and J 4 bases; nucleotides not matched to a gene: 5. CDR3 in amino acids: CASSVPGQGTGELFF. The CDR3 region has the DNA TGCGCCAGCAGCGTACCGGGACAGGGCACCGGGGAGCTGTTTTTT. The full variable domain, in which reference TRBV5-1 and TRBJ2-2 provide the parts outside the CDR3, is KAGVTQTPRYLIKTRGQQVTLSCSPISGHRSVSWYQQTPGQGLQFLFEYFSETQRNKGNFPGRFSGRQFSNSRSEMNVSTLELGDSALYLCASSVPGQGTGELFFGEGSRLTVL.

V and J are TRBV14 and TRBJ1-2, with 7 bases fitting TRBD1. Losses at the gene ends were 2 bases for V and 4 bases for J; bases not matched to a gene: 4. Per the germline V gene, CDR1 is SGHDN and CDR2 is FVKESK. CDR3 length: 14 residues. The CDR3 DNA follows: TGTGCCAGCAGCCAACCGGGACAGATCTATGGCTACACCTTC. Translated, it gives CASSQPGQIYGYTF. The full variable domain, rest sourced from reference TRBV14 and TRBJ1-2, is EAGVTQFPSHSVIEKGQTVTLRCDPISGHDNLYWYRRVMGKEIKFLLHFVKESKQDESGMPNNRFLAERTGGTYSTLKVQPAELEDSGVYFCASSQPGQIYGYTFGSGTRLTVV.

The chain employs TRBV7-9 and TRBJ1-2; TRBD1 agrees at 7 bases. Germline CDR1 and CDR2: SEHNR and FQNEAQ (reference sequence). The CDR3 has 14 amino acids. V was pared by 4 bases and J by 6 bases, with 8 bases of the junction left unmatched. The CDR3 nucleotides read TGTGCCAGCAGCTCCCTGGACAGGTCCCATGGCTACACCTTC. The encoded protein is CASSSLDRSHGYTF.

In its sample, this clone was seen a few times. This chain connects TRBV11-2 to TRBJ1-3; D is unclear. Germline V CDR1 and CDR2: SGHAT, FQNNGV. V dropped 5 bases and J dropped 0 bases, with 14 bases sitting between them. CDR3 length equals 16 residues. CDR3 coding DNA: TGTGCCAGCAGCCACATTAGACGGAGCTCTGGAAACACCATATATTTT. This translates into CASSHIRRSSGNTIYF.

This clone was seen just once. The genes are TRBV12-3 or TRBV12-4 and TRBJ2-5, with 8 positions matching TRBD2. V gave up 10 bases and J gave up 5 bases; unmatched junction bases: 9. CDR3 length: 13 residues. The CDR3 sequence is CATSGRGGETQYF. In nucleotides, the CDR3 is TGTGCCACCTCGGGCCGGGGGGGTGAGACCCAGTACTTC.

About this clone itself: Different DNA sequences within this sample yield the same CDR3. The rearrangement joins TRBV4-1 to TRBJ1-2; 10 bases are a match to TRBD1. CDR1 and CDR2 (germline): MGHRA, YSYEKL. The length of the CDR3 is 13 residues. The ends lost 6 bases at V and 4 bases at J; junction bases unmatched: 2. CDR3 region: CASRRTGGYGYTF. The DNA of the CDR3 is TGCGCCAGCAGGCGGACAGGGGGCTATGGCTACACCTTC.

V gene TRBV7-8 combines with J gene TRBJ2-5; 7 positions match TRBD2. J gave up 2 bases and V 3 bases, and 3 bases lay outside the gene matches. Germline V gene sequence: CDR1 SGHVS, CDR2 FQNEAQ. The CDR3 is made up of 14 amino acids. CDR3 amino acids: CASSLTSRQETQYF. DNA for the CDR3: TGTGCCAGCAGCTTGACTAGCCGACAAGAGACCCAGTACTTC. The complete variable domain, with remaining parts taken from reference TRBV7-8 and TRBJ2-5, reads GAGVSQSPRYKVAKRGQDVALRCDPISGHVSLFWYQQALGQGPEFLTYFQNEAQLDKSGLPSDRFFAERPEGSVSTLKIQRTQQEDSAVYLCASSLTSRQETQYFGPGTRLLVL.

The chain couples TRBV28 to TRBJ1-5, with unresolved D. V was clipped by 2 bases and J by 4 bases, with 12 bases between them. Per the germline V gene, CDR1 is MDHEN and CDR2 is SYDVKM. The CDR3 is 15 residues long. CDR3 region: CASSLGTLRNQPQHF. The CDR3 nucleotides are TGTGCCAGCAGTTTAGGCACGTTAAGAAATCAGCCCCAGCATTTT.

CDR3 protein: CAIRSGDTSTDTQYF. The CDR3 nucleotides are TGTGCCATCCGTAGCGGGGACACTAGCACAGATACGCAGTATTTT. The genes are TRBV10-3 and TRBJ2-3, with 8 bases that match TRBD2. The germline V gene has CDR1 ENHRY and CDR2 SYGVKD. V lost 8 bases, J lost 0 bases, and 7 bases stayed unmatched. This CDR3 is 15 amino acids long.

This chain connects TRBV12-3 or TRBV12-4 to TRBJ2-5; D remains ambiguous. V was shortened by 1 base and J by 7 bases, with 4 bases between the two germline ends. The CDR3 sequence is 11 residues long. The CDR3 DNA follows: TGTGCCAGCAGTTTAGTTCGGACCCAGTACTTC. Protein sequence: CASSLVRTQYF.

The rearrangement uses TRBV6-5 and TRBJ2-7; TRBD1 is a possible D gene (5 bases). Deletions cut 0 bases from V and 0 bases from J, with 9 bases between. Germline CDR1 and CDR2: MNHEY and SVGAGI. The CDR3 contains 15 residues. CDR3 DNA sequence: TGTGCCAGCAGTTACTCCGGCAGGGACTCCTACGAGCAGTACTTC. Amino acid sequence: CASSYSGRDSYEQYF.

This clone showed up just once. The chain recombines TRBV5-1 with TRBJ2-5, with TRBD2 matching 8 bases. J was trimmed by 6 bases and V by 0 bases; bases with no gene match: 7. The CDR3 has 15 amino acids. Germline V gives CDR1 SGHRS, CDR2 YFSETQ. In nucleotides, the CDR3 is TGCGCCAGCAGCTTGGAAACTAGCGGCATAAAGACCCAGTACTTC. It is translated as CASSLETSGIKTQYF.

The table lists this clone with a count of one. This chain joins TRBV5-4 and TRBJ1-2; 7 nucleotides match TRBD1. The CDR3 contains 14 residues. The V and J ends lost 2 bases and 0 bases, in that order; junction bases with no gene match: 1. Germline V CDR1 and CDR2: SGHNT, YYREEE (reference sequence). CDR3 amino acids: CASSFDRANYGYTF. In DNA form, the CDR3 reads TGTGCCAGCAGCTTCGACAGGGCTAACTATGGCTACACCTTC.

V is TRBV7-9 and J is TRBJ1-5; TRBD1 aligns across 8 bases. V was clipped by 5 bases and J by 7 bases; unmatched bases: 10. CDR1 and CDR2 from the germline V gene are SEHNR and FQNEAQ (reference sequence). The CDR3 is made up of 15 amino acids. The chain's CDR3 is CASSHPDREGQPQHF. The DNA of the CDR3 is TGTGCCAGCAGCCATCCGGACAGGGAGGGACAGCCCCAGCATTTT.

In this sample, this clone turned up once. The chain uses TRBV2 and TRBJ1-5; tentative D call: TRBD1 (6 bases). Germline assignment: CDR1 SNHLY and CDR2 FYNNEI. V shed 5 bases and J shed 5 bases, with 16 bases lying between them. This CDR3 is built from 15 residues. The chain's CDR3 is CASSPGGGRDQPQHF. DNA for the CDR3: TGTGCCAGCAGTCCCGGGGGGGGCAGGGATCAGCCCCAGCATTTT.

CDR3 in DNA: TGTGCCATCGGGGACAGTTCCTACGAGCAGTACTTC. Amino acids: CAIGDSSYEQYF. The chain is built from TRBV10-3 and TRBJ2-7; 7 positions match TRBD1. Germline CDR1 is ENHRY and CDR2 is SYGVKD. The CDR3 covers 12 residues. V dropped 8 bases and J dropped 1; count of bases not matched to a gene: 2.

The gene calls are TRBV3-1 (or the pseudogene TRBV3-2) and TRBJ2-2; 7 bases line up with TRBD2. CDR3 length equals 15 residues. Germline V CDR1 and CDR2: LGHDT, YNNKEL (reference sequence). The V segment lost 4 bases and the J segment 2 bases; nucleotides outside the gene matches: 4. The CDR3 here is CASSPGTTNTGELFF. CDR3 coding DNA: TGTGCCAGCAGCCCCGGGACTACAAACACCGGGGAGCTGTTTTTT.

The rearrangement joins TRBV5-6 to TRBJ2-3, with unresolved D. The CDR3 runs 11 residues. The V end lost 7 bases, the J end lost 0 bases, and 3 bases lay between the germline ends. Per the germline V gene, CDR1 is SGHDT and CDR2 is YYEEEE. CDR3 sequence (DNA): TGTGCCAGCGAGAGCACAGATACGCAGTATTTT. Protein product: CASESTDTQYF.

The chain carries TRBV11-2 and TRBJ2-5; TRBD1 aligns across 7 bases. V trimming: 2 bases; J trimming: 5 bases; junction bases outside the gene matches: 8. Germline V gene lookup returns CDR1 SGHAT and CDR2 FQNNGV. The CDR3 totals 15 residues. CDR3 amino acids: CASSLLPGGSETQYF. CDR3 coding DNA: TGTGCCAGCAGCTTACTCCCAGGGGGATCTGAGACCCAGTACTTC. The full variable domain, rest sourced from reference TRBV11-2 and TRBJ2-5, is EAGVAQSPRYKIIEKRQSVAFWCNPISGHATLYWYQQILGQGPKLLIQFQNNGVVDDSQLPKDRFSAERLKGVDSTLKIQPAKLEDSAVYLCASSLLPGGSETQYFGPGTRLLVL.

This clone occurred once. The gene calls are TRBV9 and TRBJ2-7, with 9 bases lining up with TRBD1. V shed 3 bases, J shed 3 bases, and the junction held 13 bases outside the gene matches. The CDR3 spans 17 residues. Germline CDR1 is SGDLS and CDR2 is YYNGEE. Here the CDR3 reads CASSANPGRDRVYEQYF. DNA for the CDR3: TGTGCCAGCAGCGCAAACCCTGGGCGGGACAGGGTCTACGAGCAGTACTTC.